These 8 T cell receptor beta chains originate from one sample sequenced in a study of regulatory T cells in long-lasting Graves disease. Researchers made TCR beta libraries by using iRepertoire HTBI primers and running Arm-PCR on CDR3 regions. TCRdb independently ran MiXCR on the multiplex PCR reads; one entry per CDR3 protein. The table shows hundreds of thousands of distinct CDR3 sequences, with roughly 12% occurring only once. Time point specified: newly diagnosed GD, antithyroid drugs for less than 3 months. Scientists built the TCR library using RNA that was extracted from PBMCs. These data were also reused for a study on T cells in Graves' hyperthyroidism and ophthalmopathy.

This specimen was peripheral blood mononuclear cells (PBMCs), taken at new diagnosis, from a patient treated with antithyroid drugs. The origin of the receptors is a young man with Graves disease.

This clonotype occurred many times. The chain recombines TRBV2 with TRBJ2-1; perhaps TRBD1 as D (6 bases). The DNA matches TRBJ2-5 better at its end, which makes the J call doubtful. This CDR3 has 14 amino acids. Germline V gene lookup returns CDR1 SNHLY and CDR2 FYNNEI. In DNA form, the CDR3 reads TGTGCCAGCAAAAACAGGGCTGGAGAAGAGACCCAGTACTTC. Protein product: CASKNRAGEETQYF.

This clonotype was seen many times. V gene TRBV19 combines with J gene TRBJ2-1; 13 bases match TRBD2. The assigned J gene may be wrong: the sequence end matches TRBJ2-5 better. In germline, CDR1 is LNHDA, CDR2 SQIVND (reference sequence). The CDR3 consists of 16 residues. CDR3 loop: CASSIGTSGMGETQYF. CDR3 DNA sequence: TGTGCCAGTAGTATTGGGACTAGCGGGATGGGTGAGACCCAGTACTTC.

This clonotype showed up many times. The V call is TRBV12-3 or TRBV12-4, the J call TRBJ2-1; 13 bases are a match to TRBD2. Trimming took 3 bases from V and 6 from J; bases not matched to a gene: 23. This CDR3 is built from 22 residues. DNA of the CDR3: TGTGCCAGCAGTTTTCCCGGGGGGACCCTCCGTCACAGGACTAGCGGGAGCAATGAGCAGTTCTTC. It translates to CASSFPGGTLRHRTSGSNEQFF.

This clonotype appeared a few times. The CDR3 DNA sequence: TGTGCCAGCAGTCCCCGACTAGTGGGCTATGGCGAGCAGTACTTC. It translates to CASSPRLVGYGEQYF. This chain links TRBV12-3 or TRBV12-4 with TRBJ2-7, with a weak D call TRBD2 (6 bases). Trimming cost V 5 bases and J 6 bases, with 20 bases left between them. This CDR3 is built from 15 residues.

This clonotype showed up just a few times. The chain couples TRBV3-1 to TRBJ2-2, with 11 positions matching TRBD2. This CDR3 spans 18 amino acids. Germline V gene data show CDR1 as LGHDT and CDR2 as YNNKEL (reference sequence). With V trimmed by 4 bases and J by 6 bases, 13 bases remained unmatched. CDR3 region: CASSLRTSGRLAPGELFF. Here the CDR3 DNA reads TGTGCCAGCAGCCTCCGGACTAGCGGGCGCCTTGCCCCCGGGGAGCTGTTTTTT.

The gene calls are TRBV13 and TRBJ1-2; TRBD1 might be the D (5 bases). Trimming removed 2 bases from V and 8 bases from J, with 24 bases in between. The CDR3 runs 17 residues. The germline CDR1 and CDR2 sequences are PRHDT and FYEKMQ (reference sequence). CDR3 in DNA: TGTGCCAGCAGCTTAAGGCCTGGGGCTGGGAACTATCAGGGCTACACCTTC. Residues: CASSLRPGAGNYQGYTF.

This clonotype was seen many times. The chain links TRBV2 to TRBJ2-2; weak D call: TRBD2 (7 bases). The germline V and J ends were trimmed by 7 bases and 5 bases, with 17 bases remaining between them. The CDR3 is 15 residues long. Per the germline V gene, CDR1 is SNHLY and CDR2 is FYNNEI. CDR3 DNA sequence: TGTGCCAGCAAGGGGGGGACTCCTAATACCGGGGAGCTGTTTTTT. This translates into CASKGGTPNTGELFF. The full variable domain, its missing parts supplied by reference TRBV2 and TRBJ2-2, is EPEVTQTPSHQVTQMGQEVILRCVPISNHLYFYWYRQILGQKVEFLVSFYNNEISEKSEIFDDQFSVERPDGSNFTLKIRSTKLEDSAMYFCASKGGTPNTGELFFGEGSRLTVL.

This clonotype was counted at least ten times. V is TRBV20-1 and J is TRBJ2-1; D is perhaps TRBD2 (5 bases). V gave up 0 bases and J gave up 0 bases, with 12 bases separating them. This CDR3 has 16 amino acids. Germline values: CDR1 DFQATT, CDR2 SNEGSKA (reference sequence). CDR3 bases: TGCAGTGCTAGAGATCTGGAGCGGAGCTCCTACAATGAGCAGTTCTTC. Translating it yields CSARDLERSSYNEQFF.